A selection of T cell receptor beta chains follows, all from one sample in a study of shared clonotypes between healthy human individuals. Assay used: immunoSEQ multiplex PCR; TCRdb lists only in-frame clones, some missing. The sample comprises roughly 850,000 clones, 96% of which are singletons, and around 0.21% rests with the top ten. The sample taken for sequencing was naive CD8+ T cells sorted from blood. The source of these receptors is a man aged 25 to 40 in good health. Each CDR3 is given with its conserved first and last residue. Fields, in order: V gene, D gene, J gene, clone size, CDR3 DNA, CDR3 protein. A D gene is named only where the DNA matches it firmly. The size of a clone is reported for some rows only, either as once, few or many, or as a class for expanded clones.

TRBV5-4,TRBD2,TRBJ2-3,once,TGTGCCAGCAGCTTTAGCGGGCTAAACACAGATACGCAGTATTTT,CASSFSGLNTDTQYF
TRBV29-1,-,TRBJ2-7,-,TGCAGCGTTGTTAGTCAGAACTCGGGTGAGCAGTACTTC,CSVVSQNSGEQYF
TRBV5-6,-,TRBJ1-5,-,TGTGCCAGCAGCGCGGGATACAATCAGCCCCAGCATTTT,CASSAGYNQPQHF
TRBV18,-,TRBJ2-7,-,TGTGCCAGCTCACCCCGGGACGGAAACTCCTACGAGCAGTACTTC,CASSPRDGNSYEQYF
TRBV7-8,TRBD1,TRBJ2-6,-,TGTGCCAGCAGCTTAGGCTTCGGGACAGGTGGGGCCAACGTCCTGACTTTC,CASSLGFGTGGANVLTF
TRBV27,-,TRBJ2-7,-,TGTGCCAGCAGTCGCGGACTCGGGGAGCAGTACTTC,CASSRGLGEQYF
TRBV7-9,-,TRBJ1-1,-,TGTGCCAGCAGCTTAATCACAGTAACTGAAGCTTTCTTT,CASSLITVTEAFF
TRBV19,-,TRBJ1-1,-,TGTGCCAGTAGTATAGGTCGCCTGGCCGCTGAAGCTTTCTTT,CASSIGRLAAEAFF
TRBV4-3,-,TRBJ2-1,-,TGCGCCAGCAGCCCCGGTGCGGGGAAAAACAATGAGCAGTTCTTC,CASSPGAGKNNEQFF
TRBV4-3,TRBD2,TRBJ2-7,-,TGCGCCAGCAGCCAGACTAGCGGGAGAGCCTACGAGCAGTACTTC,CASSQTSGRAYEQYF
TRBV4-1,-,TRBJ2-1,-,TGCGCCAGCAGCCAAGACAGGTTCAGGCAGTTCTTC,CASSQDRFRQFF
TRBV27,-,TRBJ2-2,-,TGTGCCAGCAGTTCCCACAGCGGGGAGCTGTTTTTT,CASSSHSGELFF
TRBV7-9,-,TRBJ1-2,-,TGTGCCAGCAGCTTAGATCTGCACAGTAGAGACTATGGCTACACCTTC,CASSLDLHSRDYGYTF
TRBV10-1,-,TRBJ2-2,-,TGCGCCAGCAGTGACCACAGCTTCACCGGGGAGCTGTTTTTT,CASSDHSFTGELFF
TRBV2,TRBD1,TRBJ1-1,-,TGTGCCAGCAGAGAAACAGGGGGCACTGAAGCTTTCTTT,CASRETGGTEAFF
TRBV4-3,-,TRBJ2-7,-,TGCGCCAGCAGCCAAGGTTCTGGGGATGGCGAGCAGTACTTC,CASSQGSGDGEQYF
TRBV7-3,TRBD2,TRBJ2-3,-,TGTGCCAGCAGCTTGGGGACTAGCGGGAGGGCCGGTGGAGATACGCAGTATTTT,CASSLGTSGRAGGDTQYF
TRBV4-3,-,TRBJ1-5,-,TGCGCCAGCAGCCAAGATTACGGGGAGAGCCAGCCCCAGCATTTT,CASSQDYGESQPQHF
TRBV9,-,TRBJ2-5,-,TGTGCCAGCAGCGTAGGTACATCCCCTTTGGAGACCCAGTACTTC,CASSVGTSPLETQYF
TRBV5-4,-,TRBJ2-3,-,TGTGCCAGCAGCTTGGGGGTAATGGCAGATACGCAGTATTTT,CASSLGVMADTQYF
TRBV28,TRBD1,TRBJ2-3,-,TGTGCCAGCAGACTACCGGGACAGGGGGTTCCCACAGATACGCAGTATTTT,CASRLPGQGVPTDTQYF
TRBV11-2,TRBD1,TRBJ1-1,-,TGTGCCAGCAGCTTAGGCATCGGACAGGGTGAAGCTTTCTTT,CASSLGIGQGEAFF
TRBV7-6,-,TRBJ2-1,-,TGTGCCAGCAGCTTAGGGAGGGACTACAATGAGCAGTTCTTC,CASSLGRDYNEQFF
TRBV14,TRBD1,TRBJ2-7,once,TGTGCCAGCAGCCTTAGACAGGGATTCTCCTACGAGCAGTACTTC,CASSLRQGFSYEQYF
TRBV7-9,-,TRBJ2-7,-,TGTGCCAGCATCTCCGGACAGCATTGGGGTTACGAGCAGTACTTC,CASISGQHWGYEQYF
TRBV5-1,-,TRBJ1-1,-,TGCGCCAGCAGCTTGGATGGGGCAGGCCTGAACACTGAAGCTTTCTTT,CASSLDGAGLNTEAFF
TRBV7-9,-,TRBJ2-3,-,TGTGCCAGCAGCCCGCTGACGGGAGAAGGGACAGATACGCAGTATTTT,CASSPLTGEGTDTQYF
TRBV27,-,TRBJ2-1,-,TGTGCCAGCATAAAACAAGGCTACTACAATGAGCAGTTCTTC,CASIKQGYYNEQFF
TRBV5-1,TRBD1,TRBJ1-2,-,TGCGCCAGCAGCTTGGAACCCGGGACAGCTTCCGGGGGCTACTATGGCTACACCTTC,CASSLEPGTASGGYYGYTF
TRBV30,TRBD1,TRBJ2-1,-,TGTGCCTGGAGCGGACAGGGGTACAATGAGCAGTTCTTC,CAWSGQGYNEQFF
TRBV5-1,-,TRBJ2-5,-,TGCGCCAGCAGCTTGGGCGAGTTGTTCGTCCGAGAGACCCAGTACTTC,CASSLGELFVRETQYF